This TCR beta chain is drawn from a study of blood T cell repertoires in COVID-19. For the study at large: In each case, the material was cDNA or gDNA derived from T cells, B-cell-depleted T cells, or PBMCs.

Source study methods: How many nucleated cells were present was estimated from reference gene primer amplification. The protocol was immunoSEQ multiplex PCR, while the TCRdb copy is restricted to in-frame clones and leaves out a portion. V and J calls and clone size are those listed in that table; D and trimming were worked out from the DNA. The table lists 300,000 to 350,000 clones, approximately 90% of them singletons. V was pared by 0 bases and J by 2 bases, with 14 bases between. Germline V gives CDR1 SGHNT, CDR2 YENEEA. This CDR3 has 17 residues. This clone occurred a few times. Sequenced material: peripheral blood. V usage is TRBV11-3 and J usage is TRBJ1-5; no clear D gene. The receptor comes from a man aged 18 to 30 with active or convalescent COVID-19. CDR3 residues: CASSLDFWGVGNQPQHF. The DNA for the CDR3 is TGTGCCAGCAGCTTAGATTTCTGGGGAGTGGGCAATCAGCCCCAGCATTTT.